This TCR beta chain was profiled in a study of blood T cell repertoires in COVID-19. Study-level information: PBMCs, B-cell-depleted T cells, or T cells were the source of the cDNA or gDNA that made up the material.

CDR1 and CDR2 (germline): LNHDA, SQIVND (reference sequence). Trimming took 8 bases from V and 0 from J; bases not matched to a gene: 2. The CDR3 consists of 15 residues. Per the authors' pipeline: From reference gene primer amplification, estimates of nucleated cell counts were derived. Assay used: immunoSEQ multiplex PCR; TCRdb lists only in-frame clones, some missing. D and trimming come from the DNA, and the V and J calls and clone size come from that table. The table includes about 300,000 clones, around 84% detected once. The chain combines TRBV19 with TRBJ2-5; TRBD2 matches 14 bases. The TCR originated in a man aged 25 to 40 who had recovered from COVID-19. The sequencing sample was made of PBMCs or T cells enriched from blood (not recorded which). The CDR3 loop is CASRGLAGDQETQYF. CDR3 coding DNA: TGTGCCAGTCGGGGACTAGCGGGGGACCAAGAGACCCAGTACTTC.